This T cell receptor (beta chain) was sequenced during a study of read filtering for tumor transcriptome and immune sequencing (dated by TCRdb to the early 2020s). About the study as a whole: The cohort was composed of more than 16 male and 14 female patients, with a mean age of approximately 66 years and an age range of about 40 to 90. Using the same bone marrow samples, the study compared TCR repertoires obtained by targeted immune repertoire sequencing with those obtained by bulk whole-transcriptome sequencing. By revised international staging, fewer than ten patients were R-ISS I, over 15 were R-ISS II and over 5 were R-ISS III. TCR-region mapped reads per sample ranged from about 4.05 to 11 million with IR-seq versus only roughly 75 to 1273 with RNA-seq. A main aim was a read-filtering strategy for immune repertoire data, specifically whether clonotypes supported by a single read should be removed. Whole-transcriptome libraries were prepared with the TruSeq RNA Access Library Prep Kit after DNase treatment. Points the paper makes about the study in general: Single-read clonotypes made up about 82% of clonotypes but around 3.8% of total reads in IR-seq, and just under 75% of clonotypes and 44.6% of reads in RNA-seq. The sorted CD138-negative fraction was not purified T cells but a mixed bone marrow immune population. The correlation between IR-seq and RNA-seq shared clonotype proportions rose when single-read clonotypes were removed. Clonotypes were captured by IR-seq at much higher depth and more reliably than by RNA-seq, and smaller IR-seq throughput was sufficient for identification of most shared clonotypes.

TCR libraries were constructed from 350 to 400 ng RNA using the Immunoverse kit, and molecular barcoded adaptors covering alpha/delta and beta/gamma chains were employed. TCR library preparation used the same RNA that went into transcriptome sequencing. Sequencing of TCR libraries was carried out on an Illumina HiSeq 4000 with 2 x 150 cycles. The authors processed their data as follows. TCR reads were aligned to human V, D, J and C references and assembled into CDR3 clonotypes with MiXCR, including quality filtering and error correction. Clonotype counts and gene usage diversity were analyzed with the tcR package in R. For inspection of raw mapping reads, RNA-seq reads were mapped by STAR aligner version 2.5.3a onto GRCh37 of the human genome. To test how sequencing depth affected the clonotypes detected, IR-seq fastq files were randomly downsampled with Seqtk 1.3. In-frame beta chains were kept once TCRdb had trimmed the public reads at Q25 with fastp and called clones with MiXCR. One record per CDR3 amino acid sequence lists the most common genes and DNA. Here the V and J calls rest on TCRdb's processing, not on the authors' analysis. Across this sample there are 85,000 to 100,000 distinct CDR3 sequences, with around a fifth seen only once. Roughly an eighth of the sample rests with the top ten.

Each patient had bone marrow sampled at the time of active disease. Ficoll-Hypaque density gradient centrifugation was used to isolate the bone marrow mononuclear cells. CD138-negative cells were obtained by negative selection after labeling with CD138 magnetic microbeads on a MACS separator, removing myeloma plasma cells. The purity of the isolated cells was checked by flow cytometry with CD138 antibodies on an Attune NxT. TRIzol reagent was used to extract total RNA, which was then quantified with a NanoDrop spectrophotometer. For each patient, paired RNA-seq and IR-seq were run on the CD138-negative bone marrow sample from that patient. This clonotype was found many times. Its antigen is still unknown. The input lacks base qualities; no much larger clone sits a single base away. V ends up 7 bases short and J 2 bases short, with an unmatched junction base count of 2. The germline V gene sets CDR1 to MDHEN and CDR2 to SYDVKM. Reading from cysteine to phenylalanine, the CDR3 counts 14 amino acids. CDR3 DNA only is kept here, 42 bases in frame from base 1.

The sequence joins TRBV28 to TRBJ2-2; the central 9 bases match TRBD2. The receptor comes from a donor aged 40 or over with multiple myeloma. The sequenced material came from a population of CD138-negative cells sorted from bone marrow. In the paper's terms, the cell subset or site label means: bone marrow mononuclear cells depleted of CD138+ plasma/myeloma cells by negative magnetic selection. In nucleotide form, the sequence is TGTGCCAGCATGACTAGCGGCAACACCGGGGAGCTGTTTTTT. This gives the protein CASMTSGNTGELFF.